This passage covers 20 T cell receptor beta chains from one sample sequenced in a study of blood T cell repertoires in COVID-19. Sequencing used immunoSEQ multiplex PCR; TCRdb keeps in-frame clones, though not all of them. Of about 87,000 clones listed, approximately 85% are singletons. The sample taken for sequencing was peripheral blood. The receptors shown here come from a woman of 80 years or more with COVID-19, enrolled during active disease.

The rearrangement uses TRBV2 and TRBJ2-5; 9 positions agree with TRBD1. The CDR3 spans 14 residues. Germline values: CDR1 SNHLY, CDR2 FYNNEI. V lost 6 bases, J lost 3 bases, and 5 bases stayed unmatched. In DNA form, the CDR3 reads TGTGCCAGCAGCCGACAGGGGGTGGAAGAGACCCAGTACTTC. Translated, it gives CASSRQGVEETQYF.

The chain recombines TRBV19 with TRBJ1-5, with 8 bases matching TRBD1. Germline V gene sequence: CDR1 LNHDA, CDR2 SQIVND (reference sequence). The CDR3 is 15 amino acids. J gave up 2 bases and V 7 bases, and 7 bases lay outside the gene matches. CDR3 loop: CASTPAGQGNQPQHF. The CDR3 coding sequence is TGTGCCAGTACCCCGGCGGGACAGGGCAATCAGCCCCAGCATTTT.

J is TRBJ2-1 and V is TRBV5-1, with TRBD2 matching 7 bases. The ends lost 1 base at V and 7 bases at J; junction bases unmatched: 5. Germline assignment: CDR1 SGHRS and CDR2 YFSETQ. CDR3 length: 14 amino acids. The DNA of the CDR3 is TGCGCCAGCAGCTTGATGGCGGGAGAAAATGAGCAGTTCTTC. Amino acid sequence: CASSLMAGENEQFF.

The rearrangement uses TRBV21-1 and TRBJ2-7; TRBD2, the table's D call, was not compared with the DNA. TRBV21-1 is a pseudogene locus. CDR3 length: 15 amino acids. The CDR3, as DNA: TGTGCCAGCAGCAAGCGTGTCGGGGAGACCTACGAGCAGTACTTC. It specifies CASSKRVGETYEQYF.

The chain is built from TRBV28 and TRBJ2-7; perhaps TRBD2 as D (5 bases). There are 15 residues in the CDR3. V lost 5 bases and J lost 3, with 17 bases in between. Germline V gene sequence: CDR1 MDHEN, CDR2 SYDVKM. DNA for the CDR3: TGTGCCAGCAGTACCCACGGGATATACCTCTACGAGCAGTACTTC. Translation gives CASSTHGIYLYEQYF.

This clone was counted a single time. V usage is TRBV28 and J usage is TRBJ1-2, with D hard to call. The CDR3 totals 12 residues. Trimming cost V 1 base and J 9 bases, with 9 bases left between them. Germline lookup yields CDR1 MDHEN and CDR2 SYDVKM. The CDR3 bases are TGTGCCAGCAGTTTATTATCCCTAAGCTACACCTTC. It translates to CASSLLSLSYTF.

The V call is TRBV27, the J call TRBJ2-7, with 8 bases matching TRBD1. V lost 5 bases, J lost 2 bases, and 2 bases stayed unmatched. Germline-derived CDR1 and CDR2 are MNHEY and SMNVEV (reference sequence). This CDR3 has 13 residues. In DNA, the CDR3 is TGTGCCAGCAGTGGACAGGGTACCTACGAGCAGTACTTC. Protein product: CASSGQGTYEQYF.

This rearrangement joins TRBV24-1 to TRBJ2-7; TRBD2 aligns across 9 bases. The germline V gene encodes CDR1 KGHDR and CDR2 SFDVKD. CDR3 size: 13 residues. V lost 6 bases to trimming and J lost 4 bases; unmatched junction nucleotides: 3. The CDR3 nucleotides are TGTGCCACCAGTTTAGCGGGAGAATACGAGCAGTACTTC. It codes for CATSLAGEYEQYF.

A few counts support this clone. Written as DNA, the CDR3 is TGTGCCAGCAGCACACTGGGCGAAACCCAGTACTTC. This sequence encodes CASSTLGETQYF. This chain joins TRBV7-2 and TRBJ2-5; D not resolved. Trimming removed 5 bases from V and 8 bases from J, with 12 bases in between. Germline V CDR1 and CDR2: SGHTA, FQGNSA. The CDR3 runs to 12 residues. The variable domain in full, with the rest retrieved from reference TRBV7-2 and TRBJ2-5, is GAGVSQSPSNKVTEKGKDVELRCDPISGHTALYWYRQSLGQGLEFLIYFQGNSAPDKSGLPSDRFSAERTGGSVSTLTIQRTQQEDSAVYLCASSTLGETQYFGPGTRLLVL.

This clone has more than one count but fewer than ten. The CDR3 DNA reads as TGTGCCAGCAGTTACGGGGGCGAGCAGTACTTC. It yields the protein CASSYGGEQYF. This chain joins TRBV2 and TRBJ2-7, with a tentative D call TRBD2 (6 bases). The V and J ends lost 5 bases and 6 bases respectively, with 8 bases between them. CDR1 and CDR2 from the germline V gene are SNHLY and FYNNEI. The CDR3 has 11 amino acids. Filled out from reference TRBV2 and TRBJ2-7, the complete variable domain reads EPEVTQTPSHQVTQMGQEVILRCVPISNHLYFYWYRQILGQKVEFLVSFYNNEISEKSEIFDDQFSVERPDGSNFTLKIRSTKLEDSAMYFCASSYGGEQYFGPGTRLTVT.

CDR3 nucleotides: TGTGCCAGCAGTGTTGCAAGGGGACAGAGGCCCCAGCATTTT. Translation gives CASSVARGQRPQHF. V gene TRBV28 combines with J gene TRBJ1-5; 7 bases fit TRBD1. The V gene's germline CDR1 is MDHEN and CDR2 SYDVKM. The CDR3 has 14 residues. The V segment lost 5 bases and the J segment 9 bases; nucleotides outside the gene matches: 10.

The chain joins TRBV12-1 to TRBJ1-4. TRBV12-1 is tagged as a pseudogene. This CDR3 is 16 amino acids long. CDR3 residues: CASSPRGEATNEKLFF. The DNA of the CDR3 is TGTGCCAGCAGTCCCCGCGGAGAGGCAACTAATGAAAAACTGTTTTTT.

The chain couples TRBV11-2 to TRBJ2-5, with 8 bases matching TRBD2. Per germline, CDR1 SGHAT and CDR2 FQNNGV. After removal of 5 bases from V and 2 bases from J, the junction contained 10 bases not matched to a gene. This CDR3 is 16 amino acids long. The CDR3 sequence: CASSPTDLAGQETQYF. DNA of the CDR3: TGTGCCAGCAGCCCTACCGACTTAGCGGGGCAAGAGACCCAGTACTTC.

V is TRBV5-4 and J is TRBJ2-3, with 8 nucleotides matching TRBD2. CDR3 length: 14 amino acids. The ends lost 2 bases at V and 3 bases at J; junction bases unmatched: 2. CDR1 and CDR2 (germline): SGHNT, YYREEE (reference sequence). The CDR3 nucleotides are TGTGCCAGCAGCTTTGCGGGAGGTACAGATACGCAGTATTTT. As protein: CASSFAGGTDTQYF.

The chain carries TRBV28 and TRBJ1-4; D unresolved. The CDR3 runs to 14 residues. Germline V lookup: CDR1 MDHEN, CDR2 SYDVKM. The V gene lost 10 bases and the J gene lost 3 bases, with 15 bases spanning the gap. The CDR3, as DNA: TGTGCCATCCTTGCGGGTGGTGCTAATGAAAAACTGTTTTTT. Its translation is CAILAGGANEKLFF.

Within the sample, this clone is medium-sized. The V and J genes are TRBV19 and TRBJ2-7, with 9 bases lining up with TRBD2. CDR1 LNHDA and CDR2 SQIVND come from the germline V gene (reference sequence). The J segment lost 3 bases and the V segment lost 5 bases, leaving 11 bases of the junction unmatched. The CDR3 is 16 residues long. CDR3 nucleotide sequence: TGTGCCAGTAGTGCTCAACTAGCGGGTACCCTCTACGAGCAGTACTTC. Protein sequence: CASSAQLAGTLYEQYF. The variable domain in full, completed from reference TRBV19 and TRBJ2-7, reads DGGITQSPKYLFRKEGQNVTLSCEQNLNHDAMYWYRQDPGQGLRLIYYSQIVNDFQKGDIAEGYSVSREKKESFPLTVTSAQKNPTAFYLCASSAQLAGTLYEQYFGPGTRLTVT.

Here the CDR3 DNA reads TGTGCCAGCAGCTTAGAGACAGGGGACCGCGAGCAGTACTTC. Translating gives CASSLETGDREQYF. The chain has TRBV13 and TRBJ2-7; 8 positions agree with TRBD1. This CDR3 is built from 14 residues. Germline V gene sequence: CDR1 PRHDT, CDR2 FYEKMQ (reference sequence). The trim removed 1 base at V and 6 bases at J, leaving 5 bases unmatched. Using reference TRBV13 and TRBJ2-7 for the parts outside the CDR3, the full variable domain is AAGVIQSPRHLIKEKRETATLKCYPIPRHDTVYWYQQGPGQDPQFLISFYEKMQSDKGSIPDRFSAQQFSDYHSELNMSSLELGDSALYFCASSLETGDREQYFGPGTRLTVT.

This chain connects TRBV2 to TRBJ1-4; TRBD1 agrees at 7 bases. Trimming removed 8 bases from V and 11 bases from J; junction bases left unmatched: 20. The CDR3 sequence is 16 residues long. Looked up from germline, CDR1 is SNHLY and CDR2 is FYNNEI. The CDR3: CASQNRIDRDKRKLFF. The CDR3 nucleotides are TGTGCCAGCCAAAACAGAATAGACAGGGACAAGAGGAAACTGTTTTTT.

Notes on this clone: Germline is not matched at one junction end, which may reflect a read error. This sequence joins TRBV7-7 and TRBJ2-7, with 7 bases that match TRBD1. CDR1 and CDR2 from the germline V gene are SSHAT and FNYEAQ (reference sequence). This CDR3 has 14 residues. The CDR3 loop reads CASSSDRQSYEQYF. The CDR3, as DNA: TGTGCTAGCAGCTCGGACAGGCAATCCTACGAGCAGTACTTC. The variable domain in full, with the rest retrieved from reference TRBV7-7 and TRBJ2-7, is GAGVSQSPRYKVTKRGQDVTLRCDPISSHATLYWYQQALGQGPEFLTYFNYEAQPDKSGLPSDRFSAERPEGSISTLTIQRTEQRDSAMYRCASSSDRQSYEQYFGPGTRLTVT.

In this sample, this clone turned up once. The chain uses TRBV30 and TRBJ1-5; D gene uncertain. CDR1 is GTSNPN, CDR2 SVGIG, per germline (reference sequence). This CDR3 region has 14 residues. The V end was cut by 0 bases, the J end by 3 bases, with 9 bases between. The CDR3 DNA sequence: TGTGCCTGGAGTGTCGGCGGGAACAATCAGCCCCAGCATTTT. This encodes CAWSVGGNNQPQHF.